The source of this T cell receptor (beta chain) is a study of blood T cell repertoires in COVID-19. The wider study: The analysed material was cDNA or gDNA that came from T cells, B-cell-depleted T cells, or PBMCs.

Germline lookup yields CDR1 SGHRS and CDR2 YFSETQ. There are 16 residues in the CDR3. The V gene lost 3 bases and the J gene lost 1 base, with 14 bases spanning the gap. Profiling relied on immunoSEQ multiplex PCR, and the TCRdb table lists in-frame clones only, not all of them. The sample has about 350,000 clones; around 88% are singletons. The sequenced sample was peripheral blood. This rearrangement joins TRBV5-1 to TRBJ2-1; D perhaps matches TRBD1 (6 bases). The sequence was collected from a woman in her fifties or sixties with COVID-19, enrolled during active disease. CDR3 protein: CASSSRGGFSYNEQFF. DNA for the CDR3: TGCGCCAGCAGCTCCCGTGGGGGCTTTTCCTACAATGAGCAGTTCTTC.